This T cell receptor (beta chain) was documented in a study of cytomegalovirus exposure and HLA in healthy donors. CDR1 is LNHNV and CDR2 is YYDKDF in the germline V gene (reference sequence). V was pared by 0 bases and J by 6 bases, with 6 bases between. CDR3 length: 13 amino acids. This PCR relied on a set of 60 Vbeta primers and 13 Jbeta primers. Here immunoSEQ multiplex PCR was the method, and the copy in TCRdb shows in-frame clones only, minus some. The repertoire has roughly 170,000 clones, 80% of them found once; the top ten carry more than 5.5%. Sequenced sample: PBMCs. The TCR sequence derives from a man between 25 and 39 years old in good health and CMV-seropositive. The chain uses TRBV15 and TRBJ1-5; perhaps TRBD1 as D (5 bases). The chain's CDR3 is CATSRDQGQPQHF. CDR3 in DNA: TGTGCCACCAGCAGAGATCAGGGTCAGCCCCAGCATTTT. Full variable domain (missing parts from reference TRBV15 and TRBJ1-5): DAMVIQNPRYQVTQFGKPVTLSCSQTLNHNVMYWYQQKSSQAPKLLFHYYDKDFNNEADTPDNFQSRRPNTSFCFLDIRSPGLGDTAMYLCATSRDQGQPQHFGDGTRLSIL.